Described below is a single TCR beta chain sequence and its context. Which antigen it targets is not known. Base quality data are lacking; no much larger clone is found one base away. Relative to germline, V is 7 bases shorter and J is 0 bases shorter, with 10 bases between their ends. The CDR3 runs 14 amino acids, cysteine and phenylalanine included. CDR3 DNA only is kept here, 42 bases in frame from base 1. The sample originates from a study of T-cell reconstitution after alpha-beta-depleted transplantation in children (dated by TCRdb to 2016 to 2017). At the level of the whole study: Using TCR repertoire profiling, the study quantitatively followed how T-cell immune reconstitution unfolded in children after TCRalphabeta/CD19-depleted allogeneic hematopoietic cell transplantation. The investigation overall reported the following: In some patients, the high TCRbeta diversity seen at day 60 was put down to recipient T cells and intrathymic progenitors that had survived conditioning. The apparently early alphabetaT-cell count recovery about two months after transplant was reportedly dependent on only several hundred rapidly expanded clones derived from non-depleted graft cells. Over the following months the frequencies of hyperexpanded clones went down, and after one year T-cell counts and TCRbeta diversity were mostly credited to newly produced T cells.

Explained via the paper, the treatment or condition label denotes: allogeneic hematopoietic cell transplantation with graft depleted of TCRalphabeta T cells and CD19 B cells. The children who served as transplant recipients had been given grafts of TCRalphabeta/CD19-depleted allogeneic hematopoietic cells. The library was prepared using PCR. Sequencing relied on an Illumina HiSeq 2500. TCR libraries were prepared with molecular barcoding, using unique molecular identifiers to normalize TCRbeta repertoire quantification. The public reads were quality trimmed at Q25 with fastp and then assembled into clones with MiXCR by TCRdb, keeping productive beta chains. A single entry per CDR3 protein holds the most common genes and DNA from its merged rows. The sample profile shows approximately 520,000 distinct CDR3 sequences; about an eighth of them were found once. The ten largest clones take up 14% of the sample.

The receptor chain draws on TRBV12-3 or TRBV12-4 and TRBJ1-5; the D gene is perhaps TRBD1, from 5 matching bases. The input for sequencing was PBMCs, mostly from graft donor cells, taken 180 days after TCRalphabeta/CD19-depleted stem cell transplant. This TCR came from a female patient between 2 and 15 years old who had a stem cell transplant for aplastic anemia, so the T cells may come from the graft donor. The DNA is as follows: TGTGCCAGCATGGGGGGATATAGCAATCAGCCCCAGCATTTT. This is translated as CASMGGYSNQPQHF.